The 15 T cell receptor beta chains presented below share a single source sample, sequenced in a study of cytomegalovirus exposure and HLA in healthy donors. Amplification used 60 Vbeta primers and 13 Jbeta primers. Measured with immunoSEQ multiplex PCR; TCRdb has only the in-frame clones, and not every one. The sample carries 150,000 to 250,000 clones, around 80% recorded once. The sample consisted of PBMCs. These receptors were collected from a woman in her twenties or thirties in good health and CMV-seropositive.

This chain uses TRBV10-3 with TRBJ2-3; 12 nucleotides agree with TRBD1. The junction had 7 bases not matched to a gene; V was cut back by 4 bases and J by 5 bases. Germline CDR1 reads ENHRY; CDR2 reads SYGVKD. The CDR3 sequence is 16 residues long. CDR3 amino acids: CAISGGDRGRGDTQYF. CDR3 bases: TGTGCCATCAGTGGGGGGGACAGGGGGCGAGGAGATACGCAGTATTTT.

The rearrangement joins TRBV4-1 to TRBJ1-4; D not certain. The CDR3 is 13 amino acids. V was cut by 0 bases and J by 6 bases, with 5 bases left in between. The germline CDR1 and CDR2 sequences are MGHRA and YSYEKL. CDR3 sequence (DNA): TGCGCCAGCAGCCAAGATAGTGATGAAAAACTGTTTTTT. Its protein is CASSQDSDEKLFF.

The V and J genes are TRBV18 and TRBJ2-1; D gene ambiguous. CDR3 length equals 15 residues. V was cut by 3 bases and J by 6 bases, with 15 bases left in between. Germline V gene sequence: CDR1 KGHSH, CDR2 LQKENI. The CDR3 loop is CASSPGLELGNEQFF. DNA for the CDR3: TGTGCCAGCTCACCCGGGTTAGAGTTAGGCAATGAGCAGTTCTTC. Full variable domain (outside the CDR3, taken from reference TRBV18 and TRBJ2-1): NAGVMQNPRHLVRRRGQEARLRCSPMKGHSHVYWYRQLPEEGLKFMVYLQKENIIDESGMPKERFSAEFPKEGPSILRIQQVVRGDSAAYFCASSPGLELGNEQFFGPGTRLTVL.

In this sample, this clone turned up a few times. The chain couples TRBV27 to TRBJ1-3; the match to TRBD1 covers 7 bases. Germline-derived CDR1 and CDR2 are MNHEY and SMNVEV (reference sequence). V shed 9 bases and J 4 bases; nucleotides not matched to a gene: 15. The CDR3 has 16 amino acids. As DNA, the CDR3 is TGTGCCAGAGGAAGGGACAGAGAACTCGGAGGAAACACCATATATTTT. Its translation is CARGRDRELGGNTIYF.

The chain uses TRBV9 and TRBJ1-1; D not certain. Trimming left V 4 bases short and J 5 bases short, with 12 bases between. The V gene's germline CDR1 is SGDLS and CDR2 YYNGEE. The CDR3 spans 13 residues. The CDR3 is CASSPVPKTEAFF. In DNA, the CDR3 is TGTGCCAGCAGCCCGGTTCCGAAGACTGAAGCTTTCTTT. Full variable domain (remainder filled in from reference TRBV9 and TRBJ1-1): DSGVTQTPKHLITATGQRVTLRCSPRSGDLSVYWYQQSLDQGLQFLIQYYNGEERAKGNILERFSAQQFPDLHSELNLSSLELGDSALYFCASSPVPKTEAFFGQGTRLTVV.

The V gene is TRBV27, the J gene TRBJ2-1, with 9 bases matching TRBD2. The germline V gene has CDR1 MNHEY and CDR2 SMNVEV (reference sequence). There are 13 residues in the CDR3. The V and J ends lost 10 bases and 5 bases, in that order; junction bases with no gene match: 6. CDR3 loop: CATTGTSNNEQFF. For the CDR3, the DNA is TGTGCCACCACCGGGACTAGCAACAATGAGCAGTTCTTC.

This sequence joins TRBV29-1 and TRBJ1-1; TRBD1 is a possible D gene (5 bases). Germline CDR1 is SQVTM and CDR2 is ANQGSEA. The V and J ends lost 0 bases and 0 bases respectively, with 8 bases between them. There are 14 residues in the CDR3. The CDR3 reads CSVEDQGLNTEAFF. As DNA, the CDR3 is TGCAGCGTTGAAGATCAGGGTCTGAACACTGAAGCTTTCTTT.

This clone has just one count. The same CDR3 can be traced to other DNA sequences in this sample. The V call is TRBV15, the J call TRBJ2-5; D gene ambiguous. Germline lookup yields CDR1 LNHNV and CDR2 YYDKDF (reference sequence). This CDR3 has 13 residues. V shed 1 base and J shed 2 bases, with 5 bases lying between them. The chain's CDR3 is CATSRGQQETQYF. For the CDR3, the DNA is TGTGCCACCAGCAGAGGTCAGCAAGAGACCCAGTACTTC.

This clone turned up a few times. CDR3 protein: CASSWEGPVTDTQYF. The CDR3 DNA reads TGTGCCAGCAGCTGGGAGGGACCGGTCACAGATACGCAGTATTTT. This chain links TRBV5-6 with TRBJ2-3, with 7 bases matching TRBD2. The CDR3 has 15 amino acids. Looked up from germline, CDR1 is SGHDT and CDR2 is YYEEEE. With V trimmed by 3 bases and J by 2 bases, 6 bases remained unmatched. The entire variable domain, with the rest obtained from reference TRBV5-6 and TRBJ2-3, is as follows: DAGVTQSPTHLIKTRGQQVTLRCSPKSGHDTVSWYQQALGQGPQFIFQYYEEEERQRGNFPDRFSGHQFPNYSSELNVNALLLGDSALYLCASSWEGPVTDTQYFGPGTRLTVL.

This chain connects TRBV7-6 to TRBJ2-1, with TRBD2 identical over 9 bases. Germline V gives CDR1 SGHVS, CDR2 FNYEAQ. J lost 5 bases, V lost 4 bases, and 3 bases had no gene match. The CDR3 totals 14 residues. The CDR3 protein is CASSSIAGDNEQFF. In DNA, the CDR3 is TGTGCCAGCAGCTCAATAGCGGGGGACAATGAGCAGTTCTTC.

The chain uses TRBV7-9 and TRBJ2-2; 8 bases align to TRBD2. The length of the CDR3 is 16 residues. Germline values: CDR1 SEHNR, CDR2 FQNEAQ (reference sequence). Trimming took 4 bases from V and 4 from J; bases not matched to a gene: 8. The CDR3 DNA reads TGTGCCAGCAGCTACCCCCCCGGGACTAGCACCGGGGAGCTGTTTTTT. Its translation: CASSYPPGTSTGELFF.

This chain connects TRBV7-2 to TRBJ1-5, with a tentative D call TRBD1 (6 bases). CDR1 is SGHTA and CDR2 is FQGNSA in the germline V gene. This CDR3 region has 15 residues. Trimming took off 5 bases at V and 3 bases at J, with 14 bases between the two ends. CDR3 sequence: CASSKYGQSNQPQHF. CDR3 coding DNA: TGTGCCAGCAGCAAATACGGACAGTCCAATCAGCCCCAGCATTTT.

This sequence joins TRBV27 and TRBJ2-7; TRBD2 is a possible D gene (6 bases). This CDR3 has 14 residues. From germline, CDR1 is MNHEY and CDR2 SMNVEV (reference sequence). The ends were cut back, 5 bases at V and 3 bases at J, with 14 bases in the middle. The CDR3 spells CASSIRGGHYEQYF. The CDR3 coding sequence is TGTGCCAGCAGTATCCGGGGAGGCCACTACGAGCAGTACTTC.

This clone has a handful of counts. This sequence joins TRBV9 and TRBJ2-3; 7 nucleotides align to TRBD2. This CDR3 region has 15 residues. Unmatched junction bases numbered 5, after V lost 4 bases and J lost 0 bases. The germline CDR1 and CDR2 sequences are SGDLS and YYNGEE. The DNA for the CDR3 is TGTGCCAGCAGCCGGGGGAGGGGAAGCACAGATACGCAGTATTTT. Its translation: CASSRGRGSTDTQYF.

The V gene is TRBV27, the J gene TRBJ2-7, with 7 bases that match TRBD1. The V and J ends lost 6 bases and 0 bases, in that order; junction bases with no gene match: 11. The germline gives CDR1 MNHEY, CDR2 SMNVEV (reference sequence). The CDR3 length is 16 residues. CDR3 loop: CASSLTSWTGSYEQYF. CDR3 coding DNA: TGTGCCAGCAGCTTAACTTCTTGGACAGGCTCCTACGAGCAGTACTTC.